These T cell receptor beta chains were read from a single sample in a study of blood T cell repertoires in COVID-19. Libraries were prepared by immunoSEQ multiplex PCR; TCRdb keeps only in-frame clonotypes and omits some of them. Here the sample spans about half a million clones, 70% to 90% being singletons. Input material: peripheral blood. These receptors were obtained from a human donor in a cohort sampled during active COVID-19. The CDR3 runs from the conserved cysteine through the conserved F or W. D genes are given only for firm matches. Where a row states a size, it is once, few, many or the class of an expanded clone; other rows omit it.

clone_size,v_call,j_call,d_call,cdr3_aa,cdr3_nt
NA,TRBV18,TRBJ1-1,NA,CASSPLQGLGEAFF,TGTGCCAGCTCACCGTTACAGGGTTTAGGTGAAGCTTTCTTT
NA,TRBV30,TRBJ2-3,TRBD1,CAWSPGQASPDTQYF,TGTGCCTGGAGTCCGGGACAGGCGTCCCCCGATACGCAGTATTTT
NA,TRBV6-5,TRBJ1-3,NA,CASSTDFSGNTIYF,TGTGCCAGCAGCACAGATTTCTCTGGAAACACCATATATTTT
NA,TRBV27,TRBJ2-1,TRBD2,CASNRLAGGILDEQFF,TGTGCCAGCAATCGACTAGCGGGAGGTATTTTGGATGAGCAGTTCTTC
many,TRBV11-3,TRBJ2-1,TRBD1,CASSYDRVRNEQFF,TGTGCCAGCAGCTACGACAGGGTCAGGAATGAGCAGTTCTTC
NA,TRBV6-5,TRBJ1-6,NA,CASSLRGTTWSPLHF,TGTGCCAGCAGTCTAAGGGGGACAACTTGGTCACCCCTCCACTTT
NA,TRBV5-1,TRBJ2-3,TRBD2,CASSRPIAGGPQTDTQYF,TGCGCCAGCAGCCGCCCTATAGCGGGAGGGCCTCAAACAGATACGCAGTATTTT
NA,TRBV29-1,TRBJ2-7,TRBD2,CSVRLAGYEQYF,TGCAGCGTTAGACTAGCGGGATACGAGCAGTACTTC
NA,TRBV27,TRBJ2-2,NA,CASSFSWSQELFF,TGTGCCAGCAGTTTCTCGTGGTCACAGGAGCTGTTTTTT
few,TRBV5-4,TRBJ2-7,TRBD2,CASSSPGTTTYEQYF,TGTGCCAGCAGCTCACCCGGGACTACGACCTACGAGCAGTACTTC
NA,TRBV19,TRBJ2-3,NA,CASSIVAEDTQYF,TGTGCCAGTAGTATAGTGGCAGAAGATACGCAGTATTTT
once,TRBV28,TRBJ2-1,NA,CASSYGKGLYNEQFF,TGTGCCAGCAGTTACGGGAAAGGTCTTTACAATGAGCAGTTCTTC
NA,TRBV7-9,TRBJ1-1,NA,CASSFTSDTEAFF,TGTGCCAGCAGCTTTACTTCGGACACTGAAGCTTTCTTT
NA,TRBV28,TRBJ1-5,NA,CASSSPGHVDSNQPQHF,TGTGCCAGCAGTTCGCCGGGACATGTTGATAGCAATCAGCCCCAGCATTTT
NA,TRBV10-2,TRBJ2-1,TRBD2,CASSELPGGVGEQFF,TGCGCCAGCAGTGAACTACCGGGAGGAGTGGGTGAGCAGTTCTTC
NA,TRBV7-9,TRBJ1-4,TRBD1,CASSPSGTGLDNEKLFF,TGTGCCAGCAGCCCATCAGGGACAGGGTTGGATAATGAAAAACTGTTTTTT
once,TRBV27,TRBJ2-7,TRBD2,CASSPGLEGHEQYF,TGTGCCAGCAGTCCGGGACTAGAGGGCCACGAGCAGTACTTC
NA,TRBV5-1,TRBJ1-1,TRBD1,CASSLSGGQILNTEAFF,TGCGCCAGCAGCTTGTCAGGGGGCCAAATACTGAACACTGAAGCTTTCTTT
NA,TRBV5-1,TRBJ2-5,TRBD2,CASSLLFLAEETQYF,TGCGCCAGCAGCTTGCTCTTCCTAGCGGAAGAGACCCAGTACTTC
NA,TRBV24-1,TRBJ2-7,TRBD1,CATSDSSGTGVYEQYF,TGTGCCACCAGTGATTCCTCCGGGACAGGGGTCTACGAGCAGTACTTC
NA,TRBV30,TRBJ2-3,NA,CAWSRRSGESENF,TGTGCCTGGAGCCGCAGGAGCGGTGAGAGTGAGAATTTT
few,TRBV7-2,TRBJ2-3,NA,CASSSNLAVHSTDTQYF,TGTGCCAGCAGCTCCAACTTAGCGGTTCATAGCACAGATACGCAGTATTTT
once,TRBV19,TRBJ2-3,TRBD2,CASSREEPTDTQYF,TGTGCCAGTAGCCGGGAGGAACCCACAGATACGCAGTATTTT
NA,TRBV11-3,TRBJ1-1,TRBD1,CASSWGQGNTEAFF,TGTGCCAGCAGCTGGGGACAGGGGAACACTGAAGCTTTCTTT
NA,TRBV10-3,TRBJ1-1,TRBD1,CAISPRTGKAFF,TGTGCCATCAGCCCCAGGACAGGGAAAGCTTTCTTT
NA,TRBV27,TRBJ2-3,TRBD2,CASSLVGYEAGVDTQYF,TGTGCCAGCAGTTTAGTAGGTTATGAAGCGGGAGTGGATACGCAGTATTTT
NA,TRBV5-4,TRBJ2-2,TRBD1,CASSTGQGNTGELFF,TGTGCCAGCAGCACCGGACAGGGGAACACCGGGGAGCTGTTTTTT
NA,TRBV6-2/TRBV6-3,TRBJ1-5,NA,CASSLRERILHSNQPQHF,TGTGCCAGCAGCCTCCGGGAGAGAATCCTTCATAGCAATCAGCCCCAGCATTTT
NA,TRBV19,TRBJ1-2,TRBD1,CASSTTGTVKGYTF,TGTGCCAGTAGTACGACCGGGACAGTAAAAGGCTACACCTTC
NA,TRBV12-3/TRBV12-4,TRBJ1-4,NA,CASRVSGDEKLFF,TGTGCCAGCAGGGTCAGCGGGGATGAAAAACTGTTTTTT
NA,TRBV11-3,TRBJ2-1,TRBD2,CASSLRTSGRDEQFF,TGTGCCAGCAGCTTGAGGACTAGCGGGAGGGATGAGCAGTTCTTC
few,TRBV7-6,TRBJ2-7,TRBD1,CASRRTGSSYEQYF,TGTGCCAGCAGGCGGACAGGGTCCTCCTACGAGCAGTACTTC
NA,TRBV27,TRBJ1-1,NA,CASSYTEGRAFF,TGTGCCAGCAGTTATACGGAGGGGCGGGCTTTCTTT
NA,TRBV9,TRBJ2-2,TRBD2,CASSIRTSGMIGELFF,TGTGCCAGCAGCATCCGGACTAGCGGGATGATCGGGGAGCTGTTTTTT
NA,TRBV9,TRBJ2-2,TRBD2,CASSPLAGDATGELFF,TGTGCCAGCAGCCCTCTAGCGGGAGATGCGACCGGGGAGCTGTTTTTT
NA,TRBV30,TRBJ1-6,TRBD1,CAWSVLRQGYNSPLHF,TGTGCCTGGAGTGTACTCAGACAGGGGTATAATTCACCCCTCCACTTT
NA,TRBV20-1,TRBJ2-5,TRBD1,CSASRDRVLGETQYF,TGCAGTGCTAGTAGGGACAGGGTTCTTGGAGAGACCCAGTACTTC
NA,TRBV5-5,TRBJ2-3,NA,CASSLYRVADTQYF,TGTGCCAGCAGCTTGTACAGGGTCGCAGATACGCAGTATTTT
few,TRBV2,TRBJ2-7,TRBD1,CASRRDRATYEQYF,TGTGCCAGCAGGAGGGACAGGGCAACCTACGAGCAGTACTTC
NA,TRBV19,TRBJ2-5,TRBD2,CASSILAGGRETQYF,TGTGCCAGTAGTATACTAGCGGGAGGGCGAGAGACCCAGTACTTC
NA,TRBV5-1,TRBJ2-1,NA,CASSPGLYDNEQFF,TGCGCCAGCAGCCCGGGACTTTACGACAATGAGCAGTTCTTC
NA,TRBV9,TRBJ1-6,NA,CASSLGGANSPLHF,TGTGCCAGCAGCCTGGGGGGGGCGAATTCACCCCTCCACTTT
NA,TRBV19,TRBJ2-6,NA,CASSLTASGANVLTF,TGTGCCAGTAGCCTGACAGCCTCTGGGGCCAACGTCCTGACTTTC
few,TRBV15,TRBJ2-7,NA,CATSRDLNARDVKYF,TGTGCCACCAGCAGAGATCTAAACGCGCGGGACGTAAAGTACTTC
NA,TRBV2,TRBJ1-1,TRBD1,CASREGQMNTEAFF,TGTGCCAGCAGGGAGGGACAGATGAACACTGAAGCTTTCTTT
NA,TRBV5-1,TRBJ2-7,TRBD1,CASSFLMAGTASSYEQYF,TGCGCCAGCAGTTTTCTTATGGCCGGGACAGCTTCCTCCTACGAGCAGTACTTC
NA,TRBV2,TRBJ1-1,NA,CASSEQGNTEAFF,TGTGCCAGCAGTGAACAGGGTAACACTGAAGCTTTCTTT
NA,TRBV7-9,TRBJ1-4,NA,CASSGWVTGGTTNEKLFF,TGTGCCAGCAGCGGGTGGGTGACGGGGGGAACAACTAATGAAAAACTGTTTTTT
NA,TRBV18,TRBJ1-1,NA,CASSPPVGGTEAFF,TGTGCCAGCTCACCACCGGTAGGGGGCACTGAAGCTTTCTTT
NA,TRBV5-1,TRBJ2-1,NA,CASSLAGLPNEQFF,TGCGCCAGCAGCTTGGCCGGACTCCCCAATGAGCAGTTCTTC